One and the same sample provided the 28 T cell receptor beta chains below, sequenced in a study of T cells in localized non-small cell lung cancer. TCRdb's table, derived via immunoSEQ multiplex PCR, lists solely in-frame clones and lacks some. Here the sample spans around 64,000 clones, roughly 90% being singletons. The material was peripheral blood, obtained before any cancer treatment. The receptor source for this set is a man aged 35 to 69 with stage I squamous cell lung carcinoma.

The chain links TRBV6-1 to TRBJ2-7; the D is unclear. V was pared by 0 bases and J by 2 bases, with 14 bases between. Germline CDR1 is MNHNS and CDR2 is SASEGT. This CDR3 is built from 16 residues. This chain's CDR3 is CASSEALGPQPYEQYF. The CDR3 coding sequence is TGTGCCAGCAGTGAAGCGCTTGGACCCCAACCCTACGAGCAGTACTTC.

The chain couples TRBV2 to TRBJ2-3; 10 positions agree with TRBD2. Germline V gene lookup returns CDR1 SNHLY and CDR2 FYNNEI. This CDR3 comprises 14 residues. The V gene end was trimmed by 6 bases and the J gene end by 8 bases; junction bases not matched to a gene: 8. In DNA form, the CDR3 reads TGTGCCAGCAGGGAGGCTAGCGGGAGTAGTACGCAGTATTTT. Its translation: CASREASGSSTQYF. The full variable domain, in which reference TRBV2 and TRBJ2-3 provide the parts outside the CDR3, is EPEVTQTPSHQVTQMGQEVILRCVPISNHLYFYWYRQILGQKVEFLVSFYNNEISEKSEIFDDQFSVERPDGSNFTLKIRSTKLEDSAMYFCASREASGSSTQYFGPGTRLTVL.

The V call is TRBV2, the J call TRBJ1-2; TRBD1 might be the D (6 bases). Germline V gene data show CDR1 as SNHLY and CDR2 as FYNNEI. This CDR3 has 14 amino acids. Trimming shortened V by 6 bases and J by 4 bases, and 15 bases separated the two germline ends. The CDR3 DNA is TGTGCCAGCAGGCTGGACAGCGGAATCTATGGCTACACCTTC. This encodes CASRLDSGIYGYTF.

The chain carries TRBV4-3 and TRBJ1-2; a weak D match, TRBD1 (5 bases). CDR1 is LGHNA and CDR2 is YSLEER in the germline V gene. CDR3 length: 16 residues. V lost 0 bases and J lost 4, with 15 bases in between. CDR3 sequence (DNA): TGCGCCAGCAGCCAAGATCTGGCAGGGACGGGCTATGGCTACACCTTC. Encoded protein: CASSQDLAGTGYGYTF.

This clone was recorded only once. The chain couples TRBV2 to TRBJ2-5, with 7 bases matching TRBD2. Germline V gene lookup returns CDR1 SNHLY and CDR2 FYNNEI. The CDR3 runs 14 residues. The J segment lost 3 bases and the V segment lost 11 bases, leaving 12 bases of the junction unmatched. The CDR3 DNA reads as TGTGCCTGCCTCCTGGAGCGGGGCGAAGAGACCCAGTACTTC. Translating it yields CACLLERGEETQYF.

V usage is TRBV30 and J usage is TRBJ1-5; the D gene is possibly TRBD1 (5 bases). The CDR3 contains 19 residues. Germline V gene lookup returns CDR1 GTSNPN and CDR2 SVGIG (reference sequence). The V end lost 1 base, the J end lost 3 bases, and 25 bases lay between the germline ends. CDR3 in amino acids: CAWSASTGIGTAPNQPQHF. The CDR3 nucleotides read TGTGCCTGGAGTGCTTCTACCGGAATCGGGACCGCACCCAATCAGCCCCAGCATTTT.

This clone showed up just a few times. The V gene is TRBV7-3, the J gene TRBJ1-1; no reliable D call. This CDR3 has 12 residues. Germline-derived CDR1 and CDR2 are SGHTA and FQGTGA. Trimming shortened V by 6 bases and J by 1 base, and 6 bases separated the two germline ends. CDR3 loop: CASRSRNTEAFF. CDR3 bases: TGTGCCAGCAGGTCCCGGAACACTGAAGCTTTCTTT.

The V gene is TRBV2, the J gene TRBJ2-1, with D unresolved. Germline lookup yields CDR1 SNHLY and CDR2 FYNNEI. This CDR3 contains 14 residues. Trimming left V 8 bases short and J 4 bases short, with 15 bases between. The CDR3 sequence is CASCLDPSYNEQFF. Here the CDR3 DNA reads TGTGCCAGCTGCTTAGACCCGTCATACAATGAGCAGTTCTTC.

The chain uses TRBV28 and TRBJ2-2; no clear D. V was cut by 4 bases and J by 3 bases, with 6 bases left in between. This CDR3 has 13 amino acids. CDR1 MDHEN and CDR2 SYDVKM come from the germline V gene. The CDR3 DNA follows: TGTGCCAGCAGTTCAACTTACACCGGGGAGCTGTTTTTT. It is translated as CASSSTYTGELFF.

V usage is TRBV13 and J usage is TRBJ2-1; D unresolved. CDR3 length equals 13 residues. CDR1 is PRHDT and CDR2 is FYEKMQ in the germline V gene (reference sequence). The V end was cut by 5 bases, the J end by 9 bases, with 14 bases between. CDR3 coding DNA: TGTGCCAGCAGCACCCGGTCCCTGGGTGAGCAGTTCTTC. This translates into CASSTRSLGEQFF.

This chain links TRBV6-1 with TRBJ1-1; the match to TRBD1 covers 9 bases. V shed 4 bases and J 10 bases; nucleotides not matched to a gene: 10. The CDR3 runs to 14 residues. The germline CDR1 and CDR2 sequences are MNHNS and SASEGT. The CDR3 reads CASSVDRGRTGAFF. CDR3 in DNA: TGTGCCAGCAGTGTAGACAGGGGGAGAACAGGAGCTTTCTTT.

In its sample, this clone was seen once. The chain combines TRBV9 with TRBJ2-3; 12 bases fit TRBD1. The V gene end was trimmed by 2 bases and the J gene end by 5 bases; junction bases not matched to a gene: 6. Germline-derived CDR1 and CDR2 are SGDLS and YYNGEE. This CDR3 is 16 amino acids long. CDR3: CASSVGGQGAQDTQYF. CDR3 DNA: TGTGCCAGCAGCGTGGGGGGACAGGGGGCGCAAGATACGCAGTATTTT.

The chain uses TRBV10-3 and TRBJ2-5, with 10 bases identical to TRBD2. The CDR3 loop spans 16 amino acids. Germline values: CDR1 ENHRY, CDR2 SYGVKD. Losses at the gene ends were 2 bases for V and 3 bases for J; bases not matched to a gene: 6. CDR3 region: CAISEEETSGEETQYF. CDR3 coding DNA: TGTGCCATCAGTGAGGAGGAAACTAGCGGGGAAGAGACCCAGTACTTC.

The chain is built from TRBV19 and TRBJ1-5; weak D call: TRBD1 (5 bases). V lost 3 bases and J 6 bases, leaving 18 bases between the germline ends. Germline V gives CDR1 LNHDA, CDR2 SQIVND (reference sequence). There are 16 residues in the CDR3. CDR3 sequence reads: CASSIPPGDGSQPQHF. As DNA, the CDR3 is TGTGCCAGTAGTATCCCCCCCGGGGACGGTAGTCAGCCCCAGCATTTT. The whole variable domain, remainder taken from reference TRBV19 and TRBJ1-5, is DGGITQSPKYLFRKEGQNVTLSCEQNLNHDAMYWYRQDPGQGLRLIYYSQIVNDFQKGDIAEGYSVSREKKESFPLTVTSAQKNPTAFYLCASSIPPGDGSQPQHFGDGTRLSIL.

The chain's CDR3 is CASSYSDGEQFF. CDR3 sequence (DNA): TGTGCCAGCAGTTACTCGGACGGTGAGCAGTTCTTC. V and J are TRBV6-6 and TRBJ2-1; D gene ambiguous. Trimming left V 0 bases short and J 9 bases short, with 6 bases between. This CDR3 has 12 amino acids. The germline V gene has CDR1 MNHNY and CDR2 SVGAGI (reference sequence).

This chain uses TRBV2 with TRBJ2-7, with 7 positions matching TRBD1. The CDR3 covers 13 residues. J gave up 4 bases and V 6 bases, and 6 bases lay outside the gene matches. Germline CDR1 SNHLY, CDR2 FYNNEI. This CDR3 is CASRAGTDYEQYF. For the CDR3, the DNA is TGTGCCAGCAGGGCCGGGACAGATTACGAGCAGTACTTC.

This clone is classed as medium-sized (0.01 to 0.1%). The rearrangement joins TRBV2 to TRBJ1-1; D gene ambiguous. Germline values: CDR1 SNHLY, CDR2 FYNNEI. The CDR3 spans 12 residues. The germline V and J ends were trimmed by 8 bases and 2 bases, with 9 bases remaining between them. The CDR3: CASGSFNTEAFF. CDR3 nucleotide sequence: TGTGCCAGCGGGTCGTTCAACACTGAAGCTTTCTTT.

The gene calls are TRBV6-5 and TRBJ2-1, with D tentatively TRBD1 (6 bases). The CDR3 consists of 12 residues. V was trimmed by 2 bases and J by 15 bases, leaving 14 bases between them. Germline assignment: CDR1 MNHEY and CDR2 SVGAGI. Written as DNA, the CDR3 is TGTGCCAGCAGTTACGGAACAGGGATTGCGTTCTTC. It translates to CASSYGTGIAFF.

The chain is built from TRBV6-5 and TRBJ1-5, with 9 positions matching TRBD1. Germline V lookup: CDR1 MNHEY, CDR2 SVGAGI. V shed 4 bases and J 6 bases; nucleotides not matched to a gene: 4. The CDR3 totals 14 residues. The CDR3: CASSWRQGGQPQHF. The DNA for the CDR3 is TGTGCCAGCAGTTGGCGACAGGGGGGTCAGCCCCAGCATTTT.

The rearrangement links TRBV10-3 to TRBJ2-1; 10 bases agree with TRBD1. CDR1 is ENHRY, CDR2 SYGVKD, per germline. The V segment lost 6 bases and the J segment 8 bases; nucleotides outside the gene matches: 4. The CDR3 spans 13 residues. The CDR3 sequence: CAIRDRGDDEQFF. CDR3 in DNA: TGTGCCATCAGGGACAGGGGGGACGATGAGCAGTTCTTC.

V usage is TRBV4-1 and J usage is TRBJ1-6, with unresolved D. In germline, CDR1 is MGHRA, CDR2 YSYEKL. The CDR3 runs 17 residues. V lost 0 bases and J lost 5, with 14 bases in between. The DNA for the CDR3 is TGCGCCAGCAGCCAAGATAGGCGGACCGTTCATAATTCACCCCTCCACTTT. Its protein product is CASSQDRRTVHNSPLHF.

The genes are TRBV14 and TRBJ1-6, with a possible D match to TRBD1 (5 bases). CDR1 is SGHDN and CDR2 is FVKESK in the germline V gene. CDR3 size: 14 residues. V lost 3 bases, J lost 4 bases, and 7 bases lay in between. The CDR3 coding sequence is TGTGCCAGCAGCCAGGGACCTTATAATTCACCCCTCCACTTT. Encoded protein: CASSQGPYNSPLHF.

CDR3 region: CASSGRARETQYF. CDR3 in DNA: TGTGCCAGTAGCGGGAGGGCCAGAGAGACCCAGTACTTC. The rearrangement joins TRBV6-5 to TRBJ2-5; 11 bases line up with TRBD2. The V gene's germline CDR1 is MNHEY and CDR2 SVGAGI. Trimming took 9 bases from V and 4 from J; bases not matched to a gene: 4. This CDR3 region has 13 residues.

This clone was found once. The chain couples TRBV7-2 to TRBJ2-7; 8 positions match TRBD1. Germline V gene lookup returns CDR1 SGHTA and CDR2 FQGNSA. CDR3 length: 15 residues. J lost 1 base, V lost 2 bases, and 4 bases had no gene match. CDR3 loop: CASSLNRGFSYEQYF. In DNA form, the CDR3 reads TGTGCCAGCAGCTTAAACAGGGGGTTTTCCTACGAGCAGTACTTC.

V is TRBV6-5 and J is TRBJ2-3; D uncertain. The CDR3 sequence is 14 residues long. Trimming cost V 2 bases and J 1 base, with 7 bases left between them. Germline loops: CDR1 MNHEY, CDR2 SVGAGI. The CDR3 is CASSYLYGTDTQYF. The DNA of the CDR3 is TGTGCCAGCAGTTACCTGTATGGCACAGATACGCAGTATTTT.

J is TRBJ1-3 and V is TRBV9; a possible D gene is TRBD1 (5 bases). The V and J ends lost 6 bases and 2 bases respectively, with 15 bases between them. Germline V gene sequence: CDR1 SGDLS, CDR2 YYNGEE. The CDR3 runs 15 residues. The CDR3 DNA sequence: TGTGCCAGCACCAAAGCGGGAGGGGCTGGAAACACCATATATTTT. This translates into CASTKAGGAGNTIYF.

The rearrangement uses TRBV7-2 and TRBJ2-1; D remains unclear. The V end was cut by 1 base, the J end by 4 bases, with 5 bases between. This CDR3 comprises 13 residues. Per the germline V gene, CDR1 is SGHTA and CDR2 is FQGNSA. The CDR3 DNA sequence: TGTGCCAGCAGCTTAGGCAGTTACAATGAGCAGTTCTTC. Translation: CASSLGSYNEQFF.

V gene TRBV11-1 combines with J gene TRBJ1-2, with a tentative D call TRBD1 (6 bases). Germline values: CDR1 SGHAT, CDR2 FQDESV (reference sequence). The CDR3 contains 18 residues. V lost 1 base and J lost 4, with 22 bases in between. The CDR3 region has the DNA TGTGCCAGCAGCTTAGACAGGCTGGGAAGGACAGACAGCTATGGCTACACCTTC. Amino acid sequence: CASSLDRLGRTDSYGYTF.